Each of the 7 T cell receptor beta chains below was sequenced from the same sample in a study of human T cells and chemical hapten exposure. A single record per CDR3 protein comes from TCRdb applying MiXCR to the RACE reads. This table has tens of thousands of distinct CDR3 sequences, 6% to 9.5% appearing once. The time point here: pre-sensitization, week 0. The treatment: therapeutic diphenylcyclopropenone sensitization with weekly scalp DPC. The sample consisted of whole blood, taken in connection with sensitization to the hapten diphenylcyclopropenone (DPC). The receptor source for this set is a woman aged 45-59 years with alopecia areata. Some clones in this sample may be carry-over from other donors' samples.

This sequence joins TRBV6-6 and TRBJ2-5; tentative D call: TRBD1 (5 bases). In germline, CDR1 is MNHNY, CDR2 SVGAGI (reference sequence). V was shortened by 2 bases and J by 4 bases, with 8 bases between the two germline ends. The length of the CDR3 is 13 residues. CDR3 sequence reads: CASSYAGSETQYF. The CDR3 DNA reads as TGTGCCAGCAGTTACGCAGGGTCAGAGACCCAGTACTTC.

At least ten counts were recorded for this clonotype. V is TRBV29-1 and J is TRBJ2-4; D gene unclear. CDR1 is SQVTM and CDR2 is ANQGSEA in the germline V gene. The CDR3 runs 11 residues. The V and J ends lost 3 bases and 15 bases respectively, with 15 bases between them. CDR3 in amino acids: CSVDFKNIPYF. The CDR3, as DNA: TGCAGCGTTGACTTCAAAAACATCCCGTACTTC.

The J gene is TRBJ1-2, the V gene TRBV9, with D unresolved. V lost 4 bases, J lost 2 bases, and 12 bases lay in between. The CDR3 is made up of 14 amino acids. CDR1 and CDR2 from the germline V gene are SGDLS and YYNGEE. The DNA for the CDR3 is TGTGCCAGCAGCACTAGGACGGGGAACTATGGCTACACCTTC. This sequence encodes CASSTRTGNYGYTF.

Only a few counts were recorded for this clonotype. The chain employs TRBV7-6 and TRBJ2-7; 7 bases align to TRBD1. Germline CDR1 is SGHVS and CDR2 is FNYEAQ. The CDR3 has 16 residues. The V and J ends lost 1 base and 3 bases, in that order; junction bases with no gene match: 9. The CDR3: CASSLGSGGRDYEQYF. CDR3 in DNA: TGTGCCAGCAGCTTAGGATCAGGGGGACGGGACTACGAGCAGTACTTC.

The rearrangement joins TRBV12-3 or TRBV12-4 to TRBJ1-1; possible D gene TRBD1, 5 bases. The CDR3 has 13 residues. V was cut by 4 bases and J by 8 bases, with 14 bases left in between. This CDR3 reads CASSSLDKDEAFF. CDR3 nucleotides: TGTGCCAGCAGTTCCCTGGACAAGGACGAAGCTTTCTTT.

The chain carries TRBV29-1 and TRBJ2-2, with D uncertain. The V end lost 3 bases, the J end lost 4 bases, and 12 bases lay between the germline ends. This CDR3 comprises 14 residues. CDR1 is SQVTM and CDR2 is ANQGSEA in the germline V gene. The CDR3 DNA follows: TGCAGCGTTGACGTTCTTGGGGTCACCGGGGAGCTGTTTTTT. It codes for CSVDVLGVTGELFF.

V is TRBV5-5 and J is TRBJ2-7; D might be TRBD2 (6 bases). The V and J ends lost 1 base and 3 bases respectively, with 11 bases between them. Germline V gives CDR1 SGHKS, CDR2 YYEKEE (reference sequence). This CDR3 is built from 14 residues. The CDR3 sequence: CASSLLGTDYEQYF. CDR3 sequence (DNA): TGTGCCAGCAGCTTGTTAGGGACTGACTACGAGCAGTACTTC.